The 25 T cell receptor beta chains below all came from one sample that was sequenced in a study of T-cell memory formation after mild COVID-19. TCRdb fed the 5' RACE reads into MiXCR, producing one record per CDR3 protein. This sample carries under 450,000 distinct CDR3 sequences, over 13% of them seen once, and the ten largest clones take 22%. The sample was PBMCs or a T cell subset sorted from them (not recorded which). These TCRs come from a man aged 18 to 30 who had mild COVID-19 (a few samples of this study predate the infection). Cell type and time point are not known.

The chain uses TRBV5-1 and TRBJ1-1; TRBD1 agrees at 8 bases. Germline assignment: CDR1 SGHRS and CDR2 YFSETQ. The CDR3 is 17 amino acids. The junction had 7 bases not matched to a gene; V was cut back by 0 bases and J by 0 bases. The CDR3 loop is CASSLARGRRMNTEAFF. Written as DNA, the CDR3 is TGCGCCAGCAGCTTGGCCAGGGGGCGCAGGATGAACACTGAAGCTTTCTTT.

This clonotype was seen ten or more times. V usage is TRBV7-2 and J usage is TRBJ2-2; 9 bases align to TRBD1. The germline V gene encodes CDR1 SGHTA and CDR2 FQGNSA. CDR3 length: 16 residues. V dropped 6 bases and J dropped 3; count of bases not matched to a gene: 8. CDR3 region: CASRPQGAVDTGELFF. The DNA of the CDR3 is TGTGCCAGCAGACCACAGGGGGCAGTGGACACCGGGGAGCTGTTTTTT.

There are a few counts of this clonotype. This chain joins TRBV30 and TRBJ2-7; tentatively, D is TRBD1 (6 bases). The CDR3 is 16 residues long. Trimming removed 2 bases from V and 0 bases from J, with 17 bases in between. Germline V CDR1 and CDR2: GTSNPN, SVGIG (reference sequence). CDR3 protein: CAWSRQVDDRSYEQYF. The CDR3 region has the DNA TGTGCCTGGAGTCGACAGGTGGACGATCGCTCCTACGAGCAGTACTTC.

This clonotype was found many times. V is TRBV20-1 and J is TRBJ2-1; 8 positions agree with TRBD2. The trim removed 3 bases at V and 8 bases at J, leaving 9 bases unmatched. This CDR3 contains 14 residues. CDR1 and CDR2 from the germline V gene are DFQATT and SNEGSKA (reference sequence). The CDR3 nucleotides are TGCAGTGCTAGGGTGTCTAGCGGGTCAGATGAGCAGTTCTTC. This translates into CSARVSSGSDEQFF.

This clonotype was recorded at least ten times. V usage is TRBV20-1 and J usage is TRBJ2-7; the D gene is possibly TRBD1 (7 bases). The ends were cut back, 8 bases at V and 4 bases at J, with 15 bases in the middle. The CDR3 length is 12 residues. Germline V CDR1 and CDR2: DFQATT, SNEGSKA (reference sequence). The CDR3 loop is CSTTPGGYEQYF. CDR3 sequence (DNA): TGCAGTACTACCCCAGGGGGGTACGAGCAGTACTTC.

This clonotype was recorded at least ten times. This rearrangement joins TRBV4-3 to TRBJ2-7, with D perhaps matching TRBD2 (5 bases). CDR1 LGHNA and CDR2 YSLEER come from the germline V gene. V was shortened by 0 bases and J by 0 bases, with 9 bases between the two germline ends. This CDR3 comprises 15 residues. The DNA for the CDR3 is TGCGCCAGCAGCCAAGAAGGAGGCCCCTCCTACGAGCAGTACTTC. Translating it yields CASSQEGGPSYEQYF.

J is TRBJ2-1 and V is TRBV7-2; unclear D gene. Germline-derived CDR1 and CDR2 are SGHTA and FQGNSA. This CDR3 is built from 13 residues. With 5 bases removed from V and 10 bases from J, the gap between germline ends came to 15 bases. The CDR3 coding sequence is TGTGCCAGCAGCCAAGACCCAAACCGGGAGCAGTTCTTC. It translates to CASSQDPNREQFF.

This clonotype was recorded at least ten times. The chain is built from TRBV3-1 and TRBJ1-2; D is undetermined. Per germline, CDR1 LGHDT and CDR2 YNNKEL (reference sequence). The CDR3 runs to 14 residues. Trimming left V 4 bases short and J 5 bases short, with 14 bases between. The CDR3 here is CASSPTGPSYGYTF. The CDR3 DNA reads TGTGCCAGCAGCCCAACCGGCCCGTCGTATGGCTACACCTTC.

The CDR3: CSAGVGASTDTQYF. The CDR3 DNA reads TGCAGTGCTGGTGTAGGGGCTAGCACAGATACGCAGTATTTT. J is TRBJ2-3 and V is TRBV20-1; possible D gene TRBD1, 5 bases. The CDR3 runs to 14 residues. Germline V gene sequence: CDR1 DFQATT, CDR2 SNEGSKA (reference sequence). V lost 5 bases, J lost 0 bases, and 12 bases lay in between.

V is TRBV5-1 and J is TRBJ2-3, with D perhaps matching TRBD1 or TRBD2 (6 bases each). V was trimmed by 1 base and J by 2 bases, leaving 11 bases between them. The CDR3 covers 15 residues. The germline V gene has CDR1 SGHRS and CDR2 YFSETQ. CDR3 loop: CASSLTGAYTDTQYF. The CDR3 DNA follows: TGCGCCAGCAGCTTGACGGGGGCCTACACAGATACGCAGTATTTT.

V usage is TRBV20-1 and J usage is TRBJ1-1, with 8 nucleotides matching TRBD1. The germline V gene encodes CDR1 DFQATT and CDR2 SNEGSKA (reference sequence). This CDR3 spans 15 amino acids. V shed 5 bases, J shed 4 bases, and the junction held 12 bases outside the gene matches. CDR3 amino acids: CSAYPSTGGFTEAFF. The CDR3 DNA follows: TGCAGTGCTTACCCTAGTACAGGGGGATTCACTGAAGCTTTCTTT.

This chain connects TRBV29-1 to TRBJ1-1; TRBD1 might be the D (6 bases). This CDR3 has 13 residues. Germline values: CDR1 SQVTM, CDR2 ANQGSEA. V was cut by 3 bases and J by 2 bases, with 10 bases left in between. For the CDR3, the DNA is TGCAGCGTTGACGGACAGTATAACACTGAAGCTTTCTTT. It codes for CSVDGQYNTEAFF.

The chain links TRBV3-1 to TRBJ2-4; TRBD1 matches at 9 bases. J lost 2 bases, V lost 6 bases, and 5 bases had no gene match. The CDR3 has 15 amino acids. Germline V gene sequence: CDR1 LGHDT, CDR2 YNNKEL (reference sequence). As DNA, the CDR3 is TGTGCCAGCAGGTGGACAGGGGATCCCAAAAACATTCAGTACTTC. It codes for CASRWTGDPKNIQYF.

In this sample, this clonotype turned up a few times. The rearrangement joins TRBV30 to TRBJ1-2; D uncertain. Trimming removed 4 bases from V and 3 bases from J, with 12 bases in between. The CDR3 is 13 amino acids. Germline-derived CDR1 and CDR2 are GTSNPN and SVGIG (reference sequence). The DNA of the CDR3 is TGTGCCTGGACCGCGACGGTTTACTATGGCTACACCTTC. This gives the protein CAWTATVYYGYTF.

The genes are TRBV5-5 and TRBJ2-7; TRBD1 matches at 7 bases. The CDR3 length is 14 residues. Germline trimming cut 4 bases from V and 0 bases from J; bases unmatched to any gene: 4. CDR1 is SGHKS, CDR2 YYEKEE, per germline (reference sequence). CDR3: CASSRDSFSYEQYF. CDR3 sequence (DNA): TGTGCCAGCAGCAGGGACAGTTTCTCCTACGAGCAGTACTTC.

This chain uses TRBV4-1 with TRBJ2-2, with D perhaps TRBD1 (5 bases). This CDR3 contains 14 residues. Germline CDR1 reads MGHRA; CDR2 reads YSYEKL. The V and J ends lost 6 bases and 5 bases respectively, with 13 bases between them. For the CDR3, the DNA is TGCGCCAGCAGTTATACAGGTGGGACCGGGGAGCTGTTTTTT. Its translation: CASSYTGGTGELFF.

This clonotype was seen a few times. The chain employs TRBV18 and TRBJ2-7; D may be TRBD1 (5 bases). This CDR3 region has 15 residues. Germline V CDR1 and CDR2: KGHSH, LQKENI. V lost 3 bases and J lost 2, with 14 bases in between. The CDR3 loop is CASSPLGGAAYEQYF. The CDR3 coding sequence is TGTGCCAGCTCACCGTTAGGTGGGGCAGCCTACGAGCAGTACTTC. Combining the CDR3 with reference TRBV18 and TRBJ2-7 gives the whole variable domain NAGVMQNPRHLVRRRGQEARLRCSPMKGHSHVYWYRQLPEEGLKFMVYLQKENIIDESGMPKERFSAEFPKEGPSILRIQQVVRGDSAAYFCASSPLGGAAYEQYFGPGTRLTVT.

This chain connects TRBV5-1 to TRBJ1-4; D ambiguous. Germline-derived CDR1 and CDR2 are SGHRS and YFSETQ. Trimming shortened V by 0 bases and J by 8 bases, and 8 bases separated the two germline ends. The CDR3 spans 13 residues. CDR3 nucleotides: TGCGCCAGCAGCTTGGTCCGGGGAGAAAAACTGTTTTTT. Translation gives CASSLVRGEKLFF.

A few counts support this clonotype. This rearrangement joins TRBV5-6 to TRBJ2-1; the D gene is possibly TRBD2 (6 bases). There are 15 residues in the CDR3. Trimming stripped 4 bases from V and 5 bases from J, with 16 bases between. Germline V gene data show CDR1 as SGHDT and CDR2 as YYEEEE. The CDR3 region is CASSRWGDFNNEQFF. The DNA for the CDR3 is TGTGCCAGCAGCCGGTGGGGGGACTTTAACAATGAGCAGTTCTTC.

The chain couples TRBV4-2 to TRBJ1-2, with D uncertain. The CDR3 is made up of 12 amino acids. Germline CDR1 reads LGHNA; CDR2 reads YNFKEQ. V lost 1 base to trimming and J lost 6 bases, with 6 bases between them. The CDR3, as DNA: TGTGCCAGCAGCCAAGGTGGGGATGGCTACACCTTC. The encoded protein is CASSQGGDGYTF.

This rearrangement joins TRBV7-2 to TRBJ2-3; maybe TRBD2 (5 bases). The V and J ends lost 4 bases and 2 bases respectively, with 13 bases between them. Germline V gene data show CDR1 as SGHTA and CDR2 as FQGNSA. CDR3 length equals 15 residues. The CDR3 DNA sequence: TGTGCCAGCAGCTCTCGGGCGGGTCACACAGATACGCAGTATTTT. The encoded protein is CASSSRAGHTDTQYF.

This rearrangement joins TRBV6-5 to TRBJ2-7; tentative D call: TRBD2 (6 bases). V gave up 0 bases and J gave up 6 bases, with 15 bases separating them. The CDR3 sequence is 15 residues long. Germline V gene data show CDR1 as MNHEY and CDR2 as SVGAGI. Here the CDR3 DNA reads TGTGCCAGCAGTTACTCTGGAGGGTATGGCACCGAGCAGTACTTC. It codes for CASSYSGGYGTEQYF.

Points on this clonotype: Relative to the germline gene, one junction end is altered; a read error may explain this. This sequence joins TRBV5-4 and TRBJ2-5; tentative D call: TRBD1 (6 bases). The CDR3 has 14 residues. The V gene's germline CDR1 is SGHNT and CDR2 YYREEE (reference sequence). DNA of the CDR3: TGTGCCATCAGCTTGGTGGGACAACAAGAGACCCAGTACTTC. It yields the protein CAISLVGQQETQYF.

In this sample, this clonotype turned up many times. The chain is built from TRBV5-5 and TRBJ2-1, with D maybe TRBD2 (6 bases). V was shortened by 0 bases and J by 10 bases, with 8 bases between the two germline ends. The CDR3 contains 12 residues. Germline CDR1 is SGHKS and CDR2 is YYEKEE (reference sequence). The CDR3, as DNA: TGTGCCAGCAGCTTGGGGGGGGTCGAGCAGTTCTTC. This encodes CASSLGGVEQFF.

This clonotype was seen many times. V usage is TRBV5-1 and J usage is TRBJ2-3; D gene ambiguous. The length of the CDR3 is 13 residues. V was shortened by 1 base and J by 4 bases, with 7 bases between the two germline ends. From germline, CDR1 is SGHRS and CDR2 YFSETQ. CDR3 loop: CASSLTGPDTQYF. The CDR3, as DNA: TGCGCCAGCAGCTTGACGGGTCCAGATACGCAGTATTTT.